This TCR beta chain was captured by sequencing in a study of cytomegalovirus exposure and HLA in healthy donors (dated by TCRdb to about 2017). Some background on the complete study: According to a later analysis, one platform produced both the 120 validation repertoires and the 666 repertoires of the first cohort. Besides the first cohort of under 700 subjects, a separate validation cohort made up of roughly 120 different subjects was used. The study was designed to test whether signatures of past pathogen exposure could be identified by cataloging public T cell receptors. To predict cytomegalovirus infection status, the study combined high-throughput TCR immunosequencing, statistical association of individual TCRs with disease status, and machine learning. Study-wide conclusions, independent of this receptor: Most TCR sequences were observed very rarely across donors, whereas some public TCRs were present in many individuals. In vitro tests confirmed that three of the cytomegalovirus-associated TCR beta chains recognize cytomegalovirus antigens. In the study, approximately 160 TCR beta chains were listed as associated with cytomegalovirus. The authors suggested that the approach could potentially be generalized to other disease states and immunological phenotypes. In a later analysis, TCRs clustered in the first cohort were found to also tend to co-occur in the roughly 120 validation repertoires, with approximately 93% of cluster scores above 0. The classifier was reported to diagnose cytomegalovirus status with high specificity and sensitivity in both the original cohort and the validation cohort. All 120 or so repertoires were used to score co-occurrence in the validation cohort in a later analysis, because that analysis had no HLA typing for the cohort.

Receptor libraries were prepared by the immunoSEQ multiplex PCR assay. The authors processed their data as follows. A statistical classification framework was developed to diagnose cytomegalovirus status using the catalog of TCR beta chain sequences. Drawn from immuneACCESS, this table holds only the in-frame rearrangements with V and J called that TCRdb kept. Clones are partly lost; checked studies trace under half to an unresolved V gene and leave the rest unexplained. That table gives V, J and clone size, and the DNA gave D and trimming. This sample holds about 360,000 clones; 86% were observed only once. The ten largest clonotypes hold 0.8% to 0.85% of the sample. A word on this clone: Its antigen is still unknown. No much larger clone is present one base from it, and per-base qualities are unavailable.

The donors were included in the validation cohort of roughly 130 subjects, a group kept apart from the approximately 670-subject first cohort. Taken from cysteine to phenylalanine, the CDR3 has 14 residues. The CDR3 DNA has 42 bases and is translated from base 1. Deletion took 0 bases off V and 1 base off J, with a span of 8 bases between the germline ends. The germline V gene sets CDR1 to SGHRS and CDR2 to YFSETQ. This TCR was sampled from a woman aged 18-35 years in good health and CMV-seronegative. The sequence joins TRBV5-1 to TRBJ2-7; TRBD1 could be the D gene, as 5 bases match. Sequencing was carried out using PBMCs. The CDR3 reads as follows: CASSLGTPSYEQYF. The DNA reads TGCGCCAGCAGCTTGGGGACACCTTCCTACGAGCAGTACTTC.